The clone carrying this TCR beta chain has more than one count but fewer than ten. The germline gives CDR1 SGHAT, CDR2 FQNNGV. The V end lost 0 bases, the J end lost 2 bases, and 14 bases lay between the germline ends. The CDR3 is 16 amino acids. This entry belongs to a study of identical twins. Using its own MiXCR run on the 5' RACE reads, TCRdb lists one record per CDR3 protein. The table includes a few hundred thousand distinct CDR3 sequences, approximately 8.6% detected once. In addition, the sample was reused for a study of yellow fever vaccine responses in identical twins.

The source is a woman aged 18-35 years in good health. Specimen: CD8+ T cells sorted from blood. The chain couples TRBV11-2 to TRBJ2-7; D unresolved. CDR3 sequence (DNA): TGTGCCAGCAGCTTAGATCTTGGCGGATCCGCCTACGAGCAGTACTTC. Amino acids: CASSLDLGGSAYEQYF.